This T cell receptor (beta chain) comes out of a study of blood T cell repertoires in COVID-19. As for the study in general: Some COVID-19 samples were acute and others convalescent; all came from the United States, Italy and Spain. The cDNA or gDNA used as material had been derived from T cells, B-cell-depleted T cells, or PBMCs.

In the original analysis: Reference gene primer amplification gave nucleated cell count estimates. Sequencing used immunoSEQ multiplex PCR; TCRdb keeps in-frame clones, though not all of them. V and J calls and clone size are as listed in that table; D and trimming were resolved from the DNA. The sample records about 120,000 clones, under 80% being singletons. The CDR3 length is 15 residues. V lost 7 bases and J lost 3; bases outside the gene matches: 10. CDR1 and CDR2 (germline): SGHRS, YFSETQ. This sequence was found in a man between 65 and 85 years old with acute or convalescent COVID-19. The chain combines TRBV5-1 with TRBJ2-7; 10 positions match TRBD2. The sequenced sample consisted of peripheral blood. CDR3 DNA sequence: TGCGCCAGCGCTGGAGGGGCTAGCGGGGGCTACGAGCAGTACTTC. Encoded protein: CASAGGASGGYEQYF.